The rows below give T cell receptor beta chains drawn from one sample of a study of OX40 agonist ivuxolimab in advanced cancers. Assay used: immunoSEQ multiplex PCR; TCRdb lists only in-frame clones, some missing. The repertoire has about 75,000 clones, roughly 90% of them found once; the top ten carry 0.3% to 0.4%. Sequenced here: CD4+ or CD8+ T cells sorted from blood, sampled in a trial of the OX40 agonist ivuxolimab. The receptor set was obtained from an adult with an advanced solid tumor such as melanoma, head and neck, liver or kidney cancer. Each CDR3 is given with its conserved first and last residue. The D gene is left open where the match is weak. The size of a clone is reported for some rows only, either as once, few or many, or as a class for expanded clones.

V	D	size	J	CDR3	DNA
TRBV7-2	TRBD1	NA	TRBJ2-5	CASSWGQGETQYF	TGTGCCAGCAGCTGGGGACAGGGTGAGACCCAGTACTTC
TRBV28	NA	NA	TRBJ1-6	CASTDSSSYNSPLHF	TGTGCCAGTACCGACAGTAGCTCCTATAATTCACCCCTCCACTTT
TRBV28	TRBD1	NA	TRBJ1-2	CASKRQGAVGYTF	TGTGCCAGCAAACGACAGGGGGCGGTTGGCTACACCTTC
TRBV30	NA	NA	TRBJ1-2	CAWSPDHYGYTF	TGTGCCTGGAGTCCGGACCACTATGGCTACACCTTC
TRBV6-5	NA	NA	TRBJ2-4	CASSYGGRKNIQYF	TGTGCCAGCAGTTACGGGGGTAGGAAAAACATTCAGTACTTC
TRBV4-3	NA	NA	TRBJ1-2	CASSQDSRGSYGYTF	TGCGCCAGCAGCCAAGATTCCCGGGGGAGCTATGGCTACACCTTC
TRBV5-1	TRBD1	NA	TRBJ1-4	CASSLGQGEKLFF	TGCGCCAGCAGCCTCGGACAGGGGGAAAAACTGTTTTTT
TRBV6-5	TRBD2	NA	TRBJ2-7	CASSSSGTSGSNEQYF	TGTGCCAGCAGTTCTTCAGGGACTAGCGGGAGCAACGAGCAGTACTTC
TRBV6-1	NA	NA	TRBJ2-5	CASSDPRETQYF	TGTGCCAGCAGCGACCCTAGGGAGACCCAGTACTTC
TRBV7-2	TRBD1	NA	TRBJ1-4	CASSLVQGATNEKLFF	TGTGCCAGCAGCTTAGTGCAGGGGGCAACTAATGAAAAACTGTTTTTT
TRBV9	NA	NA	TRBJ2-3	CASSVAVGSGYTQYF	TGTGCCAGCAGCGTAGCGGTGGGTAGCGGATACACGCAGTATTTT
TRBV5-4	NA	NA	TRBJ1-2	CASSPDSYGYTF	TGTGCCAGCAGCCCTGACAGCTATGGCTACACCTTC
TRBV5-4	TRBD2	NA	TRBJ2-1	CASSLGLAGGSIGDEQFF	TGTGCCAGCAGCCTCGGACTAGCGGGGGGTTCAATCGGGGATGAGCAGTTCTTC
TRBV15	TRBD2	NA	TRBJ2-1	CATSTTLSGRGEQFF	TGTGCCACCAGCACTACCCTTAGCGGGAGGGGTGAGCAGTTCTTC
TRBV6-5	NA	NA	TRBJ1-5	CASSRIMGNQPQHF	TGTGCCAGCAGTCGAATCATGGGCAATCAGCCCCAGCATTTT
TRBV9	TRBD1	NA	TRBJ2-2	CASSTRDRRHTGELFF	TGTGCCAGCAGCACCCGGGACAGGAGACACACCGGGGAGCTGTTTTTT
TRBV5-8	NA	NA	TRBJ2-7	CASSPKGTATYEQYF	TGTGCCAGCAGCCCTAAGGGGACGGCCACCTACGAGCAGTACTTC
TRBV18	TRBD2	NA	TRBJ2-5	CASSRLAGGRETQYF	TGTGCCAGCTCCCGACTAGCGGGGGGACGGGAGACCCAGTACTTC
TRBV18	NA	NA	TRBJ2-1	CASSPQFEQFF	TGTGCCAGCTCACCACAGTTTGAGCAGTTCTTC
TRBV28	NA	NA	TRBJ1-6	CASSSTGRVHF	TGTGCCAGCAGTTCGACGGGTCGGGTCCACTTT
TRBV6-5	NA	NA	TRBJ1-1	CASSPRERREAFF	TGTGCCAGCAGTCCTCGTGAGAGACGGGAAGCTTTCTTT
TRBV5-1	NA	NA	TRBJ2-2	CASSSSGTFTGELFF	TGCGCCAGCAGCTCCTCAGGGACGTTCACCGGGGAGCTGTTTTTT
TRBV25-1	TRBD1	few	TRBJ1-2	CASRLTGAYGYTF	TGTGCCAGCAGGTTGACAGGGGCCTATGGCTACACCTTC
TRBV7-3	TRBD1	NA	TRBJ2-1	CASSLGQGLFF	TGTGCCAGCAGCTTGGGACAGGGGCTGTTCTTC
TRBV7-2	NA	once	TRBJ2-3	CASSFATGLGDTQYF	TGTGCCAGCAGCTTCGCCACGGGCCTGGGGGATACGCAGTATTTT
TRBV19	NA	NA	TRBJ1-5	CASSIWDKNQPQHF	TGTGCCAGTAGTATATGGGACAAGAATCAGCCCCAGCATTTT